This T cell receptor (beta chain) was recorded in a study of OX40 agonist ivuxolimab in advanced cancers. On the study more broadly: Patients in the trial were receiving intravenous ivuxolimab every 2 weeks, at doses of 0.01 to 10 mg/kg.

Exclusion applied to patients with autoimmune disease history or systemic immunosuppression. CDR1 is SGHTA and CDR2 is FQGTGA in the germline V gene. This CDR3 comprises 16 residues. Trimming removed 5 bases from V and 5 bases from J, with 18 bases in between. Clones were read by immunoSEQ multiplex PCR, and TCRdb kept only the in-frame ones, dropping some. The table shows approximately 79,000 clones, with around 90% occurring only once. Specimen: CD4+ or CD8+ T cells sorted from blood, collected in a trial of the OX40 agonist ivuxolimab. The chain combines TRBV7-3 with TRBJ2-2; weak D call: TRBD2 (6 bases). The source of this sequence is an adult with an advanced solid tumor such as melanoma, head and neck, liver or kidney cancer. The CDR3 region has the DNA TGTGCCAGCAGCGCCCCGGCCCTAGGAGGGACCGGGGAGCTGTTTTTT. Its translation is CASSAPALGGTGELFF. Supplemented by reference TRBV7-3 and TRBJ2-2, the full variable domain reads GAGVSQTPSNKVTEKGKYVELRCDPISGHTALYWYRQSLGQGPEFLIYFQGTGAADDSGLPNDRFFAVRPEGSVSTLKIQRTERGDSAVYLCASSAPALGGTGELFFGEGSRLTVL.